This TCR beta chain was captured by sequencing in a study of vaccination and CD4 T cells after COVID-19. There are a few counts of this clonotype. What it recognizes is unknown. The V and J ends lost 5 bases and 1 base respectively, with 5 bases between them. The CDR3 runs 12 residues. Germline V gene data show CDR1 as LNHDA and CDR2 as SQIVND (reference sequence). As to treatment: approximately nine-day PBMC culture with coronavirus spike peptide pools or control peptides (ViraFEST assay). Cultured CD4+ T-cell DNA underwent Oncomine TCR Beta short-read sequencing. TCRdb reprocessed the PCR reads with MiXCR, giving one entry per CDR3 protein. Of around 15,000 distinct CDR3 sequences in the sample, 44% were seen once.

The source of this sequence is a human donor who had recovered from COVID-19. The genes are TRBV19 and TRBJ2-5; D is undetermined. Material: CD4+ T cells from blood, cultured in vitro. Written as DNA, the CDR3 is TGTGCCAGTAGTTCCAGCCAAGAGACCCAGTACTTC. It translates to CASSSSQETQYF.